The rows below give T cell receptor beta chains drawn from one sample of a study of T cell repertoires in cytomegalovirus infection. TCRdb reanalysed the reads using MiXCR and keeps one entry per CDR3 protein. This sample carries roughly 150,000 distinct CDR3 sequences, over 15% of them seen once, and the ten largest clones take about 17%. The specimen was CD8+ T cells from PBMCs. The receptors here all came from a human donor in good health (CMV status not recorded). Some clones in this sample may be carry-over from other donors' samples. The CDR3 runs from the conserved cysteine through the conserved F or W.

>TRBJ1-1|TRBV11-2|14
CASSLRGPETEAFF
>TRBJ1-1|TRBV27|11
CASWLGTEAFF
>TRBJ2-7|TRBV6-6|16
CASSYSRPPRPPEQYF
>TRBJ2-7|TRBV6-1|13
CASSENTYYEQYF
>TRBJ2-5|TRBV7-2|15
CASSSLNRDRETQYF
>TRBJ2-7|TRBV2|11
CASSGRAEQYF
>TRBJ1-1|TRBV27|14
CASSLFRGHTEAFF
>TRBJ2-2|TRBV29-1|15
CSVPRPGTNTGELFF
>TRBJ2-2|TRBV7-8|15
CASSLRDYRTGELFF
>TRBJ2-1|TRBV28|15
CASSFREAAYNEQFF
>TRBJ2-5|TRBV6-2/TRBV6-3|15
CASSPRDRGEETQYF
>TRBJ1-1|TRBV28|13
CASRMTVNTEAFF
>TRBJ2-1|TRBV5-6|13
CASSLAAHNEQFF
>TRBJ2-7|TRBV5-6|13
CASSLEAPGEQYF
>TRBJ2-2|TRBV6-2/TRBV6-3|15
CASNLREDGSGELFF
>TRBJ1-1|TRBV7-2|15
CASSLYGTGRGEAFF
>TRBJ2-2|TRBV2|13
CASTGLLTGELFF
>TRBJ2-1|TRBV7-4|13
CARSDRSDNEQFF
>TRBJ2-3|TRBV11-2|14
CASSPREDTDTQYF
>TRBJ2-3|TRBV29-1|14
CSVDTSGGANDGYF
>TRBJ2-7|TRBV7-2|16
CASSLIRSGRSYEQYF
>TRBJ2-7|TRBV7-8|19
CASSLLGPFSRIRVYEQYF
>TRBJ2-5|TRBV12-3/TRBV12-4|13
CASSGRFRETQYF
>TRBJ2-1|TRBV7-9|13
CASSLREFREQFF
>TRBJ2-1|TRBV7-9|15
CASSLTSGEVNEQFF
>TRBJ2-7|TRBV6-5|12
CASSPSGDEQYF
>TRBJ2-5|TRBV19|15
CASSNRDSPRETQYF
>TRBJ1-1|TRBV28|15
CASITSDLIRTEAFF
>TRBJ2-7|TRBV29-1|19
CSATAWEVPGLAAPSQQYF
>TRBJ2-4|TRBV12-3/TRBV12-4|16
CASSHTGAKAKNIQYF
>TRBJ2-1|TRBV7-8|17
CASSSPSRDRRYNEQFF
>TRBJ2-1|TRBV6-6|19
CASSYPSWTSASSYNEQFF
>TRBJ2-1|TRBV7-2|17
CASSIRSTSGGRNEQFF
>TRBJ1-5|TRBV15|12
CATRSGNQPQHF
>TRBJ2-7|TRBV7-2|16
CASSSVPTGSSYEQYF
>TRBJ2-7|TRBV2|13
CASLGALSGEQYF
>TRBJ2-1|TRBV7-2|15
CASSSRLAPYNEQFF
>TRBJ1-2|TRBV7-9|18
CASSSTRDREPSNYGYTF
>TRBJ1-4|TRBV28|14
CASSRTRRGEKLFF
>TRBJ2-5|TRBV6-2/TRBV6-3|13
CASSYGTRETQYF
>TRBJ2-1|TRBV12-5|16
CASGFLRTGGDNEQFF
>TRBJ2-7|TRBV7-8|15
CASSLSGSARIEQYF
>TRBJ2-7|TRBV27|13
CASSLYSGDEQYF
>TRBJ2-1|TRBV6-2/TRBV6-3|15
CASHPAGDSYNEQFF
>TRBJ2-3|TRBV7-2|16
CASSLRLKADTDTQYF
>TRBJ1-1|TRBV7-9|13
CASVQGGNTEAFF
>TRBJ2-1|TRBV7-3|15
CASSSTGGSSNEQFF
>TRBJ2-2|TRBV7-9|17
CASSLGGARSNTGELFF
>TRBJ2-7|TRBV7-7|18
CASSTGPGTGMELYEQYF
>TRBJ2-7|TRBV7-2|14
CASSFRGRGYEQYF
>TRBJ2-7|TRBV29-1|9
CRDPVPHDF